The T cell receptor beta chain under discussion was sequenced for a study of immune aging and cytomegalovirus after organ transplant (dated by TCRdb to the early 2020s). About the study as a whole: Three-drug immunosuppression with prednisone, tacrolimus, and mycophenolate was given to all transplant recipients.

There are 14 amino acids in the CDR3, from cysteine to phenylalanine inclusive. Only the CDR3 DNA stays, 42 bases, in frame from base 1. The junction shows trimming of 5 bases on V and 1 base on J, plus 8 bases between the germline ends. Reading the germline V gene gives CDR1 KGHDR and CDR2 SFDVKD. On the study overall, not on this receptor specifically: Because CD57 was not measured in the sequencing data, a conservative gene-based aging definition was used instead. Following viremia, cells with an aged phenotype rose post-transplant no matter the clone size, with the increase showing up earlier in large clones (days 200-264) than in small clones. TEMRA cells made up a larger share of large clones, and the seven largest clones (roughly 1,900 cells) gained aged and TEMRA cells while losing TCM cells.

The meaning of the sample's time point label: five sample-tagged time points from pre-transplant (day -1) to day 368 post-transplant, pooled. Thawed PBMC were stimulated for roughly twelve hours with a CMV IE-1 overlapping peptide library without transport inhibitors. After thawing, cells rested overnight before stimulation in R10 medium with CD28/CD49d costimulation. The IE-1 peptide library was made up of 15-amino-acid peptides with 11-amino-acid overlaps. Each time point was barcoded using BD Single-Cell Multiplexing Kit Sample Tags, after which the barcoded samples were pooled and stained with oligo-conjugated anti-CD45RA plus sorting antibodies. A BD FACSAria III was used to sort CMV-responsive CD8+CD137+ and CD4+CD154+ T cells at 4-way purity. Blood samples were drawn into EDTA vacutainers and processed by Ficoll gradient within 1-24 hours. Library generation was performed with single-cell sequencing. The sequencing machine was an Illumina NovaSeq 6000. The BD Rhapsody Targeted mRNA and AbSeq Reagent Kit was used in a microwell format for cell capture and library preparation. Libraries covered TCR, sample tags, AbSeq, and targeted mRNA from the Human T-Cell Expression Panel plus custom TOX and TOX2 primers. Libraries were sequenced on an Illumina NovaSeq. The paper's data handling went like this. The analysis covered over 9,500 cells in total, of which around 7,100 were CD8 T cells and around 4,500 were CD8 T cells with an identifiable TCR CDR3. On the Seven Bridges Genomics platform, raw data were run through the BD Rhapsody Targeted Analysis Pipeline with V(D)J processing. Quality control, Sample Tag demultiplexing with Lex-BDSMK, clone identification with VDJ Explorer, and Seurat clustering were all done in SeqGeq 1.6.0. A clone was considered non-expanded if it made up <1% of CD8 T cells, and considered a clonal expansion if it made up >2.5% of the sample. TCRdb reworked the public reads: Q25 trimming with fastp, MiXCR clone assembly, productive beta chains retained. One record per CDR3 amino acid sequence lists the most common genes and DNA. These V and J calls originate from TCRdb's pipeline instead of the authors' own analysis. The sample has approximately 22,000 distinct CDR3 sequences on record, about a third of them singletons. Of the sample, about 25% falls within the top ten clones.

By sample share, this clonotype is medium-sized (0.01 to 0.1%). Its antigen target is currently unknown. Per-base qualities were not stored, and no clone one base away is much larger. This material consisted of CMV peptide-activated CD4+ and CD8+ T cells sorted from blood, taken at five time points, pooled. According to the study, the label for this sample's cell subset or site signals: sorted CD8+CD137+ and CD4+CD154+ T cells after about 12 h CMV IE-1 peptide stimulation. The rearranged chain carries TRBV24-1 and TRBJ1-5; matching of 5 bases hints at TRBD1 as the D gene. This receptor was taken from a female donor who had a heart transplant and CMV viremia. The DNA sequence follows: TGTGCCACCAGTGGTCCAGGGAGCAATCAGCCCCAGCATTTT. This is translated as CATSGPGSNQPQHF.